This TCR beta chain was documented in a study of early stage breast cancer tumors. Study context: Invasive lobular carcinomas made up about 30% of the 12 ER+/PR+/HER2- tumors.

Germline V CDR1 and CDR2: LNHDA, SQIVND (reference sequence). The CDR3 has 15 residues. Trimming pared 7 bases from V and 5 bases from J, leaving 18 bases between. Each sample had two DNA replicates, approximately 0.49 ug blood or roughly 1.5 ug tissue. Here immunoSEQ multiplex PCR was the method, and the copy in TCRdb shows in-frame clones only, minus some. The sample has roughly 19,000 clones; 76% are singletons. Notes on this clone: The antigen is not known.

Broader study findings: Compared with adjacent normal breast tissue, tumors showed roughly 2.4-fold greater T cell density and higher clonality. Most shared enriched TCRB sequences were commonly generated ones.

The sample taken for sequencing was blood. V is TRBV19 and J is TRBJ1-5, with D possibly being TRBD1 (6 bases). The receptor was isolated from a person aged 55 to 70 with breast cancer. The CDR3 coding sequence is TGTGCCAGTACCATACGGACAGTCGCCGATCAGCCCCAGCATTTT. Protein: CASTIRTVADQPQHF.